These T cell receptor beta chains were read from a single sample in a study of CD8 T cells in Susac syndrome. TCRdb reprocessed the immunoSEQ multiplex PCR reads via MiXCR and lists one record per CDR3 protein. The sample consists of about 27,000 distinct CDR3 sequences, 90% to 95% of them appearing once. Sequencing used CD8+ T cells from PBMCs. These receptors came from a human donor in good health. Both conserved end residues are part of each CDR3. A D gene is named only where the DNA matches it firmly. Size is omitted from some rows. Given values are once, few, many or a class for expanded clones.

.	TRBV4-3	13	TRBJ2-7	once	CASSQEQGYEQYF	TGCGCCAGCAGCCAAGAACAGGGCTACGAGCAGTACTTC
.	TRBV7-2	15	TRBJ2-3	.	CASSSRQEEPDTQYF	TGTGCCAGCAGCTCGAGACAGGAGGAACCAGATACGCAGTATTTT
.	TRBV12-5	13	TRBJ1-2	few	CASGPPRGEGYTF	TGTGCTAGTGGCCCCCCGAGGGGGGAGGGCTACACCTTC
.	TRBV27	15	TRBJ2-7	.	CASSFGPGGSYEQYF	TGTGCCAGCAGTTTCGGGCCTGGGGGCTCCTACGAGCAGTACTTC
TRBD2	TRBV20-1	17	TRBJ2-2	.	CSARVASSGRLAGELFF	TGCAGTGCTAGAGTCGCCTCTAGCGGGAGGCTGGCCGGGGAGCTGTTTTTT
.	TRBV7-6	16	TRBJ1-1	.	CASSLGGSPLNTEAFF	TGTGCCAGCAGCTTAGGTGGTTCCCCTCTGAACACTGAAGCTTTCTTT
.	TRBV6-2/TRBV6-3	15	TRBJ2-1	few	CASHTLRGSYNEQFF	TGTGCCAGCCACACGCTTCGGGGGTCCTACAATGAGCAGTTCTTC
.	TRBV15	13	TRBJ2-5	.	CATSRDLLETQYF	TGTGCCACCAGCAGAGATCTGCTGGAGACCCAGTACTTC
.	TRBV10-2	17	TRBJ1-6	.	CASSESREGPYNSPLHF	TGCGCCAGCAGTGAGTCGAGGGAAGGGCCCTATAATTCACCCCTCCACTTT
.	TRBV5-6	14	TRBJ1-6	.	CAAGVKGYNSPLHF	TGTGCCGCGGGTGTGAAGGGCTATAATTCACCCCTCCACTTT
TRBD1	TRBV20-1	14	TRBJ1-5	.	CSATDRVENQPQHF	TGCAGTGCAACCGACAGGGTAGAGAATCAGCCCCAGCATTTT
TRBD1	TRBV12-3/TRBV12-4	12	TRBJ1-2	.	CASSGQGWGYTF	TGTGCCAGCAGTGGACAGGGTTGGGGCTACACCTTC
.	TRBV7-9	17	TRBJ1-5	.	CASSLGRGIDSNQPQHF	TGTGCCAGCAGCTTAGGTAGGGGCATCGATAGCAATCAGCCCCAGCATTTT
.	TRBV5-1	15	TRBJ2-5	.	CASSLWAGKEGTQYF	TGCGCCAGCAGCCTTTGGGCGGGGAAGGAAGGGACCCAGTACTTC
.	TRBV5-1	12	TRBJ2-1	.	CATQGAYNEQFF	TGCGCCACCCAAGGGGCCTACAATGAGCAGTTCTTC
TRBD1	TRBV6-1	15	TRBJ2-6	.	CASSEAIATGAPRLF	TGTGCCAGCAGTGAAGCTATAGCGACAGGGGCCCCACGCCTTTTC
TRBD1	TRBV6-2/TRBV6-3	16	TRBJ2-1	once	CASSSERTGAYNEQFF	TGTGCCAGCAGTTCAGAGAGGACAGGGGCCTACAATGAGCAGTTCTTC
.	TRBV20-1	11	TRBJ1-5	.	CSARSQGPQHF	TGCAGTGCTAGAAGTCAGGGGCCCCAGCATTTT
.	TRBV20-1	14	TRBJ1-2	.	CSARELGGVLGYTF	TGCAGTGCTAGAGAACTTGGGGGGGTCCTTGGCTACACCTTC
.	TRBV7-9	16	TRBJ2-1	.	CASSTLARPSYNEQFF	TGTGCCAGCAGCACCCTTGCGCGGCCCTCCTACAATGAGCAGTTCTTC
.	TRBV19	15	TRBJ2-1	.	CASSILPDSYNEQFF	TGTGCCAGTAGTATACTCCCGGACAGTTACAATGAGCAGTTCTTC
.	TRBV6-1	12	TRBJ2-1	once	CASSLDSNEQFF	TGTGCCAGCAGCCTGGACAGCAATGAGCAGTTCTTC
TRBD1	TRBV11-2	18	TRBJ1-2	.	CASSSPGTGWSRNYGYTF	TGTGCCAGCAGCTCCCCGGGGACAGGGTGGTCAAGAAACTATGGCTACACCTTC
.	TRBV5-1	14	TRBJ2-7	.	CASSPRRDPYEQYF	TGCGCCAGCAGCCCCCGAAGGGATCCCTACGAGCAGTACTTC
.	TRBV6-5	15	TRBJ2-3	.	CASSSGRSGADTQYF	TGTGCCAGCAGTTCGGGACGCTCGGGGGCAGATACGCAGTATTTT
TRBD1	TRBV7-9	15	TRBJ1-3	.	CASSPSDRVGNTIYF	TGTGCCAGCAGCCCCAGCGACAGGGTCGGAAACACCATATATTTT
TRBD1	TRBV2	16	TRBJ2-7	.	CASKTGTGGFSYEQYF	TGTGCCAGCAAAACCGGGACAGGGGGATTCTCCTACGAGCAGTACTTC
TRBD2	TRBV12-5	15	TRBJ2-1	.	CASVRTSGEYNEQFF	TGTGCTAGTGTCAGGACTAGCGGGGAGTACAATGAGCAGTTCTTC
TRBD1	TRBV27	19	TRBJ2-6	.	CASSFRPGQITSGANVLTF	TGTGCCAGCAGTTTTCGTCCGGGACAGATTACCTCTGGGGCCAACGTCCTGACTTTC
.	TRBV10-3	18	TRBJ1-3	.	CAISESSVSTSQGNTIYF	TGTGCCATCAGTGAGTCGAGTGTATCCACCAGCCAGGGAAACACCATATATTTT
.	TRBV6-1	16	TRBJ2-1	.	CASSGGNWGYRNEQFF	TGTGCCAGCAGTGGGGGTAATTGGGGGTATCGGAATGAGCAGTTCTTC
TRBD1	TRBV11-2	13	TRBJ1-2	.	CASSVGQTYGYTF	TGTGCCAGCAGCGTGGGACAGACCTATGGCTACACCTTC
TRBD1	TRBV7-9	13	TRBJ2-7	.	CASSPGQGFEQYF	TGTGCCAGCAGCCCCGGACAGGGGTTCGAGCAGTACTTC
.	TRBV20-1	10	TRBJ1-1	.	CSARNTEAFF	TGCAGTGCTAGGAACACTGAAGCTTTCTTT
.	TRBV6-2/TRBV6-3	14	TRBJ1-5	once	CASSRTDSNQPQHF	TGTGCCAGCAGTCGGACAGATAGCAATCAGCCCCAGCATTTT
TRBD1	TRBV7-9	17	TRBJ1-1	.	CASSSWTGGGMNTEAFF	TGTGCCAGCAGCTCATGGACAGGGGGGGGCATGAACACTGAAGCTTTCTTT
.	TRBV7-2	16	TRBJ2-7	.	CASSLGTPLTTYEQYF	TGTGCCAGCAGCTTAGGAACCCCACTTACGACCTACGAGCAGTACTTC
.	TRBV9	14	TRBJ2-7	few	CASSTGGGYYEQYF	TGTGCCAGCAGCACAGGGGGGGGATACTACGAGCAGTACTTC
.	TRBV10-3	15	TRBJ2-7	.	CAISVVPGVSYEQYF	TGTGCCATCAGTGTCGTGCCAGGGGTTTCCTACGAGCAGTACTTC
TRBD1	TRBV27	17	TRBJ2-7	.	CASSVSWPGQGHDEQYF	TGTGCCAGCAGTGTCAGTTGGCCGGGACAGGGACATGACGAGCAGTACTTC
TRBD1	TRBV28	16	TRBJ1-2	.	CAVPHQGRGRGYGYTF	TGTGCCGTACCCCACCAAGGCAGGGGGCGCGGCTATGGCTACACCTTC
.	TRBV9	13	TRBJ1-1	once	CASSVGRYTEAFF	TGTGCCAGCAGCGTAGGGAGGTATACTGAAGCTTTCTTT
TRBD1	TRBV19	16	TRBJ2-2	.	CASSFRTGGHTGELFF	TGTGCCAGTAGTTTCCGGACAGGGGGCCACACCGGGGAGCTGTTTTTT
.	TRBV29-1	13	TRBJ1-2	.	CSVDEDISYGYTF	TGCAGCGTTGATGAGGACATCAGTTATGGCTACACCTTC
.	TRBV12-3/TRBV12-4	13	TRBJ2-7	.	CASSPGTSYEQYF	TGTGCCAGCAGCCCCGGGACTTCCTACGAGCAGTACTTC
.	TRBV11-2	13	TRBJ2-7	.	CASSLDSSYEQYF	TGTGCCAGCAGCTTAGACAGTTCCTACGAGCAGTACTTC
.	TRBV28	11	TRBJ2-7	.	CASSLAYEQYF	TGTGCCAGCAGCCTAGCCTACGAGCAGTACTTC